Listed below are T cell receptor beta chains from one sample, sequenced in a study of neurological immune-mediated disorders. TCRdb called the 5' RACE reads again in MiXCR, with one record for every CDR3 protein. The table has about 55,000 distinct CDR3 sequences, approximately 4.4% seen once. The sequenced material came from PBMCs. The receptors shown here come from a man in his fifties with multiple sclerosis. CDR3s include the opening cysteine and the closing phenylalanine or tryptophan. D genes are given only for firm matches. A row's size may be missing; if present it is once, few, many or a size class.

>TRBJ1-2|TRBD1|TRBV29-1|many
CSVSGGGGGYTF
TGCAGCGTTTCAGGGGGCGGAGGTGGCTACACCTTC
>TRBJ2-2|TRBD2|TRBV19|many
CASSMERGSTGELFF
TGTGCCAGTAGTATGGAGCGGGGGAGCACCGGGGAGCTGTTTTTT
>TRBJ2-7|TRBD2|TRBV12-3/TRBV12-4|-
CASRLAGGLYEQYF
TGTGCCAGCAGGCTAGCGGGAGGTCTCTACGAGCAGTACTTC
>TRBJ1-5|-|TRBV10-3|many
CAISEETPYSNQPQHF
TGTGCCATCAGTGAGGAGACACCATATAGCAATCAGCCCCAGCATTTT
>TRBJ2-3|TRBD2|TRBV5-5|many
CASRPGLATDTQYF
TGTGCCAGCAGACCGGGACTAGCTACAGATACGCAGTATTTT
>TRBJ2-7|TRBD1|TRBV7-9|-
CASSFPGQGVYEQYF
TGTGCCAGCAGCTTTCCGGGACAGGGGGTCTACGAGCAGTACTTC
>TRBJ2-6|-|TRBV29-1|many
CSVAGDQGGISGANVLTF
TGCAGCGTCGCCGGGGATCAGGGGGGAATCTCTGGGGCCAACGTCCTGACTTTC
>TRBJ2-6|-|TRBV5-1|many
CASSLEADSGANVLTF
TGCGCCAGCAGCTTGGAAGCAGACTCTGGGGCCAACGTCCTGACTTTC
>TRBJ2-6|-|TRBV20-1|many
CSASQKSSGANVLTF
TGCAGTGCTAGCCAAAAGAGCTCTGGGGCCAACGTCCTGACTTTC
>TRBJ2-3|-|TRBV7-2|many
CASSLNGRTIDTQYF
TGTGCCAGCAGCTTAAACGGGCGGACGATCGATACGCAGTATTTT
>TRBJ2-3|TRBD2|TRBV5-1|many
CASSGDLLAITDTQYF
TGCGCCAGCAGCGGCGACTTACTAGCGATCACAGATACGCAGTATTTT
>TRBJ1-3|-|TRBV6-6|many
CASSYATANSGNTIYF
TGTGCCAGCAGTTACGCCACAGCCAACTCTGGAAACACCATATATTTT
>TRBJ2-4|-|TRBV7-9|many
CASSLAPGNIQYF
TGTGCCAGCAGCTTAGCCCCAGGGAACATTCAGTACTTC
>TRBJ2-1|-|TRBV2|many
CASSEQGSAGEQFF
TGTGCCAGCAGTGAACAGGGTTCGGCCGGTGAGCAGTTCTTC
>TRBJ2-3|-|TRBV3-1|few
CASSQDVNRLDTQYF
TGTGCCAGCAGCCAAGACGTGAACCGGCTCGATACGCAGTATTTT
>TRBJ2-7|TRBD1|TRBV28|many
CASSSGQGSSYEQYF
TGTGCCAGCAGCTCGGGACAGGGTAGCTCCTACGAGCAGTACTTC
>TRBJ2-7|TRBD2|TRBV4-2|-
CASSQDIAGGPFEQYF
TGTGCCAGCAGCCAAGATATAGCGGGAGGGCCCTTCGAGCAGTACTTC
>TRBJ2-3|TRBD2|TRBV28|-
CASSLSGGAPDTQYF
TGTGCCAGCAGTCTTAGCGGGGGGGCCCCAGATACGCAGTATTTT
>TRBJ2-7|-|TRBV27|many
CASSFARDREQYF
TGTGCCAGCAGTTTCGCGAGGGATCGGGAGCAGTACTTC
>TRBJ2-1|-|TRBV12-3/TRBV12-4|many
CASSFSGQPDNEQFF
TGTGCCAGCAGTTTTAGCGGCCAGCCTGACAATGAGCAGTTCTTC
>TRBJ2-1|-|TRBV7-6|few
CASSLVSRGYNEQFF
TGTGCCAGCAGCTTAGTCTCGAGGGGCTACAATGAGCAGTTCTTC
>TRBJ1-5|-|TRBV20-1|many
CSASPDGTDNQPQHF
TGCAGTGCTAGCCCTGACGGGACTGATAATCAGCCCCAGCATTTT
>TRBJ2-3|-|TRBV28|many
CASSFRSYTDTQYF
TGTGCCAGCAGTTTTCGGTCGTACACAGATACGCAGTATTTT
>TRBJ2-1|-|TRBV20-1|many
CSASHGRDEQFF
TGCAGTGCTAGTCATGGCCGAGATGAGCAGTTCTTC
>TRBJ1-5|TRBD1|TRBV7-2|few
CASSPTGRNQPQNF
TGTGCCAGCAGCCCGACAGGGAGGAATCAGCCCCAGAATTTT
>TRBJ2-7|-|TRBV5-1|many
CASSFDRLSSYEQYF
TGCGCCAGCAGCTTCGACAGGCTGAGCTCCTACGAGCAGTACTTC
>TRBJ2-7|-|TRBV5-1|-
CASSLDTGNDEQYF
TGCGCCAGCAGCTTGGATACGGGGAACGACGAGCAGTACTTC
>TRBJ1-2|TRBD1|TRBV5-6|many
CASSADRNYGYTF
TGTGCCAGCAGCGCGGACAGGAACTATGGCTACACCTTC
>TRBJ2-7|-|TRBV4-1|many
CASSQDHRHVRGSYEQYF
TGCGCCAGCAGCCAAGATCACAGGCACGTCCGGGGGTCCTACGAGCAGTACTTC
>TRBJ2-5|-|TRBV4-2|-
CASSQGDSSQETQYF
TGTGCCAGCAGCCAAGGCGATAGTAGTCAAGAGACCCAGTACTTC